This TCR beta chain was captured in a study of T cell changes during pregnancy in multiple sclerosis. Clones were read by immunoSEQ multiplex PCR, and TCRdb kept only the in-frame ones, dropping some. The sample contains 75,000 to 100,000 clones, roughly nine tenths of which appear only once. The origin of this receptor is a female donor in good health, enrolled as a control in a pregnancy study. The sequencing used peripheral blood, collected in the second trimester of pregnancy.

CDR3 nucleotide sequence: TGTGCCAGCAGCCGAACCTCAGGGGGAACTGGTGAAAAACTGTTTTTT. It specifies CASSRTSGGTGEKLFF. The V gene is TRBV4-2, the J gene TRBJ1-4; 7 positions match TRBD1. CDR1 and CDR2 (germline): LGHNA, YNFKEQ. V lost 4 bases and J lost 7; bases outside the gene matches: 12. CDR3 length: 16 residues.